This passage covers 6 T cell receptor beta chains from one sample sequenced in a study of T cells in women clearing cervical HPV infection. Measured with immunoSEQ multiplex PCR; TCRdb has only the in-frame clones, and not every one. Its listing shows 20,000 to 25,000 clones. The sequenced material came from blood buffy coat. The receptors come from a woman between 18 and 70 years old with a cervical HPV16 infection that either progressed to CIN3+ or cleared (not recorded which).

The CDR3 here is CASSFGGLGTSAYNEQFF. The DNA read from the CDR3 is TGCGCCAGCAGCTTTGGGGGCTTAGGGACTAGCGCTTACAATGAG. The chain combines TRBV5-1 with TRBJ2-1, with 10 bases fitting TRBD2. The read finishes 3 residues shy of the CDR3 end, and the germline J gene is used to complete it. The CDR3 length is 18 residues. Trimming took 2 bases from V and 4 from J; bases not matched to a gene: 12. Looked up from germline, CDR1 is SGHRS and CDR2 is YFSETQ.

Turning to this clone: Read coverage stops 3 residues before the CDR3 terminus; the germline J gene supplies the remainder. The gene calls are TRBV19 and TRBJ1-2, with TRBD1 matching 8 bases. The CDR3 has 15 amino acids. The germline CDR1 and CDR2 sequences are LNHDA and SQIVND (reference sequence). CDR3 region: CASSKEQGGPYDYTF. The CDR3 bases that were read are TGTGCCAGTAGTAAGGAACAGGGGGGCCCATACGAC.

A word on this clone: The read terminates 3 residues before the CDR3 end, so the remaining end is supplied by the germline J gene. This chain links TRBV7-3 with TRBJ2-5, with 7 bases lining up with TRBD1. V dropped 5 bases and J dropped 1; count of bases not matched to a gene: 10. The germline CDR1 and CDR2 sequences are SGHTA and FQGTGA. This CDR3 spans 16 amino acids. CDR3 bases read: TGTGCCAGCAGCCCCCAACCAAGGACAGGCCAAGAGACC. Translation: CASSPQPRTGQET. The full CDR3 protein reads CASSPQPRTGQETQYF.

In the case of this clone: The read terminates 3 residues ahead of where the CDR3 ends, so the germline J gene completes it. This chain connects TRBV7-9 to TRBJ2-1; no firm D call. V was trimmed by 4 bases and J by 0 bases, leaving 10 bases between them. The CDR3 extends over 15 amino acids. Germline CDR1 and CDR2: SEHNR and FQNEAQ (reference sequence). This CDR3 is CASSSRGSSYNEQFF. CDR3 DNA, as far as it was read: TGTGCCAGCAGCTCTCGCGGTAGCTCCTACAATGAG.

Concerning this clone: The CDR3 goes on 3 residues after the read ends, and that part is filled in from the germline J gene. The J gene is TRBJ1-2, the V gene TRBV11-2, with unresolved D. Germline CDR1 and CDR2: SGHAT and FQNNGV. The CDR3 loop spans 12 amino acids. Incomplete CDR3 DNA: TGTGCCAGCAGCTTAAACTCTTTCGGC. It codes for CASSLNSFG. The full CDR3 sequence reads CASSLNSFGYTF.

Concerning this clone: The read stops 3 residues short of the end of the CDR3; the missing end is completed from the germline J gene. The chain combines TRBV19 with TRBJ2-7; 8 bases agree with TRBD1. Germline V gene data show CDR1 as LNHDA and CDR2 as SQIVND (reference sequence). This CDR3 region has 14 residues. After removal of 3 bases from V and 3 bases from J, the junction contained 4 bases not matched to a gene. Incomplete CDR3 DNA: TGTGCCAGTAGTATGCACAGGGGGAACTACGAG. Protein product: CASSMHRGNYE. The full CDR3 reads CASSMHRGNYEQYF.